What follows is one T cell receptor (beta chain) and its context. Between the trimmed V and J ends, which lost 5 bases and 5 bases, there was a span of 7 bases. CDR1 is ENHRY and CDR2 is SYGVKD in the germline V gene. CDR3 length: 11 residues. The source of the sample is a study of blood T cell repertoires in COVID-19. Across the whole study: PBMCs, B-cell-depleted T cells, or T cells were the source of the cDNA or gDNA that made up the material.

In the original processing: By means of reference gene primer amplification, nucleated cell counts were estimated. Clones were sequenced by immunoSEQ multiplex PCR, and TCRdb holds only the in-frame ones, with some missing. The DNA was the basis for D and trimming; V, J and clone size are from that table. The table records some 150,000 clones, more than 80% of them present only once. This chain connects TRBV10-3 to TRBJ2-7; D might be TRBD2 (5 bases). Sequences were obtained from peripheral blood. The clonotype comes from a human donor in a cohort sampled during active COVID-19. The CDR3 sequence is CAISPGNEQYF. The CDR3 nucleotides are TGTGCCATCAGTCCGGGAAACGAGCAGTACTTC.